This T cell receptor (beta chain) was identified during a study of blood T cell repertoires in COVID-19. Only in-frame clones appear in the TCRdb table, and some are missing; sequencing was by immunoSEQ multiplex PCR. The data show more than 250,000 clones, with about 92% seen just once and approximately 17% held by the top ten. Germline trimming cut 1 base from V and 0 bases from J; bases unmatched to any gene: 10. CDR1 is SGHVS, CDR2 FNYEAQ, per germline. The CDR3 extends over 21 amino acids. This clone was observed a single time. The clonotype originates from a woman in her twenties or thirties who had recovered from COVID-19. The chain couples TRBV7-6 to TRBJ2-1, with TRBD2 matching over 15 bases. Source material: PBMCs or T cells enriched from blood (not recorded which). The CDR3 region has the DNA TGTGCCAGCAGCTTAGGGGGACTAGCGGGAGGTGTGGGAAGCTCCTACAATGAGCAGTTCTTC. This gives the protein CASSLGGLAGGVGSSYNEQFF. Filled out from reference TRBV7-6 and TRBJ2-1, the complete variable domain reads GAGVSQSPRYKVTKRGQDVALRCDPISGHVSLYWYRQALGQGPEFLTYFNYEAQQDKSGLPNDRFSAERPEGSISTLTIQRTEQRDSAMYRCASSLGGLAGGVGSSYNEQFFGPGTRLTVL.